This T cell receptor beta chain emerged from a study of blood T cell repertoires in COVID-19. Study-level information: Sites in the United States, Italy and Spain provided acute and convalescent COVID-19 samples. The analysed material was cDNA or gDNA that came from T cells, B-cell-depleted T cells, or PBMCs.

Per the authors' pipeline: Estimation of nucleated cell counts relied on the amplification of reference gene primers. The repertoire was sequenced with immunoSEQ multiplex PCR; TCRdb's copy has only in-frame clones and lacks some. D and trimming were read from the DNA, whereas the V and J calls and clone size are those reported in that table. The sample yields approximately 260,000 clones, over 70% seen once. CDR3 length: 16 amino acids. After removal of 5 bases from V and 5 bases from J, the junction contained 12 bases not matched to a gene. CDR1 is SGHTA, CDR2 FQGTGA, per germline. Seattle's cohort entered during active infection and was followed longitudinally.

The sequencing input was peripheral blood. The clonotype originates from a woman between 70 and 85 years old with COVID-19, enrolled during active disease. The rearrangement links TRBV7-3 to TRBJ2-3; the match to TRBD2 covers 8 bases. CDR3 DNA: TGTGCCAGCAGCCCGCGGACTAGCCCTAAGGGAGATACGCAGTATTTT. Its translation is CASSPRTSPKGDTQYF. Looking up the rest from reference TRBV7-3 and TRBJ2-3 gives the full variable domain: GAGVSQTPSNKVTEKGKYVELRCDPISGHTALYWYRQSLGQGPEFLIYFQGTGAADDSGLPNDRFFAVRPEGSVSTLKIQRTERGDSAVYLCASSPRTSPKGDTQYFGPGTRLTVL.